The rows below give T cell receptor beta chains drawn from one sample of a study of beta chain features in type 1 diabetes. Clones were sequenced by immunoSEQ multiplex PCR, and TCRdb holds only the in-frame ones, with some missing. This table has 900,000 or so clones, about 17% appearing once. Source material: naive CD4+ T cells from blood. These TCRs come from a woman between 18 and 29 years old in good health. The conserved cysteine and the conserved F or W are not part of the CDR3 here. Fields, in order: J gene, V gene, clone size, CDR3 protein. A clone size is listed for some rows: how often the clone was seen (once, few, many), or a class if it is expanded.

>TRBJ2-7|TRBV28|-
ASAGGSLYEQY
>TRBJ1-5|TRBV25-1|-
ASSEWKGGFGRNQPQH
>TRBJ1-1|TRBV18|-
ASSQGGPTEAF
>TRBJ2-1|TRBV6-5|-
ATGTVYNEQF
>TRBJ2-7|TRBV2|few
ASSRYRAYEQY
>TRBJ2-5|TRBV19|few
ASSHGLETQY
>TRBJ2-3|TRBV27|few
ASTGGGVADTQY
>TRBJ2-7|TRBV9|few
ASSAGQGTREQY
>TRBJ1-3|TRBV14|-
ASSHVHPSGNTIY
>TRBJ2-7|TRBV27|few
ASKSGGGHEQY
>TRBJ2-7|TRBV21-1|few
ASSKDRGSYEQY
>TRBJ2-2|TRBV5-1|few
ASSSLPGQGSPGELF
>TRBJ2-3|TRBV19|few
ASSPWASTDTQY
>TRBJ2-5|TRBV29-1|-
SVPLAAYQETQY
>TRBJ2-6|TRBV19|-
ASSGASGANVLT
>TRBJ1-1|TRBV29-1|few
SVDYTEAF
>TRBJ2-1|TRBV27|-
ASSLSIGSYNEQF
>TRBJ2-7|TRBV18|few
ASSPQTGDYEQY
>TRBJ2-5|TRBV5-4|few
ASSSGLAGGETQY
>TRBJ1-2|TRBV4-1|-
ASSQDGFGGYT
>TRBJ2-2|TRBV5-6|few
ASSLGWNTGELF
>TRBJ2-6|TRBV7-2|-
ASSLAWRAGANVLT
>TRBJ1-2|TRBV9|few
ASSVAVGGGGYT
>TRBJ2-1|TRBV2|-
ASSGQGHEQF
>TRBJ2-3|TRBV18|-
ASSPVDTQY
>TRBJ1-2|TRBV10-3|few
AISESTGGATNYGYT
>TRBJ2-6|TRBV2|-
ASSDSGANVLT
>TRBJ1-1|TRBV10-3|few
AISEYRVGQNTEAF
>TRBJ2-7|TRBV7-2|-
ASSLAFRSGISSYEQY
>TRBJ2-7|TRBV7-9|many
ASSLAGTVEYEQY
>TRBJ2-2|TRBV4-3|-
ASSQAESRSVTDHRPGELF
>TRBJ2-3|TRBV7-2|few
ASSFQAGSTDTQY
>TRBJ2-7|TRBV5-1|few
ASSIGTAAEQY
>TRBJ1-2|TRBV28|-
ASSPYIYGYT
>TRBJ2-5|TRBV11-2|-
ASSSRLFAGEETQY
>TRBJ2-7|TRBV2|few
ASKGTIYEQY
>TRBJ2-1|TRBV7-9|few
ASSLMGDSADEQF
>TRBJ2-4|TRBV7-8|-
ASSSPGATEIQY
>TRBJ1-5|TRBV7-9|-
ASSLGADRGRLGQPQH
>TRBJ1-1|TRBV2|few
ASTASVRSAEAF